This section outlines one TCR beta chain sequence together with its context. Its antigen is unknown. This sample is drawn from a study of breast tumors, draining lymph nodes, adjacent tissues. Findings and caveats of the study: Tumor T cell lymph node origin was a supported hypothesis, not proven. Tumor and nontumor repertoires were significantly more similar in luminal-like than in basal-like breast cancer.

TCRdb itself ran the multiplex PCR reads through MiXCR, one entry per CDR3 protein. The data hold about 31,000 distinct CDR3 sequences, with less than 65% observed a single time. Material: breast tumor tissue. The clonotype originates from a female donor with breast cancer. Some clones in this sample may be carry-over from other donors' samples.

The CDR3 DNA reads as TGCAGTGTTTCTAGCGGGGGATTCTACAATGAGCAGTTCTTC. This translates into CSVSSGGFYNEQFF. The chain is built from TRBV20-1 and TRBJ2-1, with 10 bases that match TRBD2. The CDR3 is 14 residues long. Per the germline V gene, CDR1 is DFQATT and CDR2 is SNEGSKA (reference sequence). J was trimmed by 3 bases and V by 7 bases; bases with no gene match: 6.